This T cell receptor (beta chain) was captured in a study of brain T cells in children with intractable seizures. The study's findings and limits: Pre-surgery blood may have been undersampled, hiding some clones. Only CDR3 sequence similarity suggested viral specificity, without known HCMV serostatus. Known viral epitope-specific CDR3s closely matched each case's top public brain CDR3.

The CDR3 totals 13 residues. The V gene's germline CDR1 is MNHEY and CDR2 SVGEGT. After removal of 5 bases from V and 8 bases from J, the junction contained 5 bases not matched to a gene. Assay: immunoSEQ multiplex PCR; the TCRdb copy retains only in-frame clones and omits some. The table includes about 2,000 clones, about 72% detected once. On this clone: Its antigen is undetermined.

Only cases whose brain tissue showed the highest T cell transcript signatures were sequenced. The sample was resected brain tissue, taken at surgery. This clonotype originated in a girl aged 2 to 10 with tuberous sclerosis and intractable seizures. The genes are TRBV6-2 or TRBV6-3 and TRBJ2-1, with 8 nucleotides matching TRBD1. DNA of the CDR3: TGTGCCAGCAGTATCGGACAGGGCGATGAGCAGTTCTTC. Protein sequence: CASSIGQGDEQFF.